The entry below gives a single TCR beta chain sequence along with its context. This clonotype was seen a single time. What this receptor recognizes is not known. No per-base quality is available; no much larger clone lies one base away. Single-read evidence is weak. TCR repertoires of sorted CD4+ and CD8+ blood T cells from severe aplastic anemia patients and healthy subjects were deep-sequenced in the study. Ficoll-Paque density gradient centrifugation was used to isolate peripheral blood mononuclear cells. Before DNA extraction, CD4+ and CD8+ T cells were sorted by FACS or by magnetic beads. Genomic DNA was used as template for profiling of TCR beta VDJ combinations and CDR3 sequences. TCR repertoire sequencing was run on an Illumina HiSeq 2000. On the study's bioinformatics: TRBV/TRBJ rearrangement plots, CDR3 size and DJ length profiles, and Simpson's diversity index were used to assess repertoires. The immunodominant clone was defined as the most abundant DNA sequence in deep sequencing data. CDR3 amino acid sequences were checked for sharing across subjects and were also compared against the VDJdb database and published repertoires. TCRdb handled the public reads itself, with Q25 trimming in fastp and clone calling in MiXCR, and kept productive beta chains. Each entry is one CDR3 protein sequence, shown with its most common DNA and genes. V and J calls and clone size were set by TCRdb, not the authors. The sample includes over 200,000 distinct CDR3 sequences, with approximately 60% observed a single time. The ten largest account for 25% to 30% of the sample.

The germline V gene yields SNHLY for CDR1 and FYNNEI for CDR2. The CDR3 runs 14 amino acids, cysteine and phenylalanine included. Kept here is only the CDR3 DNA, which spans 42 bases and is read in frame from base 1. The V and J ends are trimmed by 3 bases and 6 bases, leaving 11 bases between them. The data belong to a study of CD8+CD57+ T cells in acquired aplastic anemia (dated by TCRdb to 2017 to 2018). About the investigation overall: On average, sorted CD4+ and CD8+ cells yielded 3 to 4 ug of extracted DNA, with a range of about 0.17 to 27.4 ug. An average of approximately 10 million reads for CD4+ cells and approximately 11 million reads for CD8+ cells was obtained from healthy donor samples.

Overall study outcomes, separate from this receptor: Patients and healthy controls showed no significant difference in CD8+ Simpson's diversity (P=0.060). Twenty-nine CD8+ CDR3 sequences were found in both patients and controls but appeared to be highly expressed in patients and within the immunodominant clones of the patients.

The chain joins TRBV2 to TRBJ2-2; the D segment might be TRBD1 or TRBD2, since each matches 6 bases. The sequence was obtained from a human donor in good health. Sequencing used sorted CD4+, CD8+, or CD8+CD57+ T cells (not recorded which) from PBMCs. In nucleotides, the sequence is TGTGCCAGCAGTGAGAGGGGGGCGTCCGGGGAGCTGTTTTTT. This gives the protein CASSERGASGELFF.